This T cell receptor beta chain stems from a study of a mutant IDH1 vaccine in newly diagnosed glioma. Study details: Treated patients were roughly 62% male, roughly 40% female, mean age around 40 years. General study findings and limits: Vaccine-induced immune responses were detected in around 93% of patients.

Data came from immunoSEQ multiplex PCR; TCRdb stores just in-frame clones and leaves some out. The table has just under 95,000 clones, 83% seen once. Trimming cost V 4 bases and J 1 base; bases outside gene matches: 5. This CDR3 spans 15 amino acids. CDR1 is SEHNR, CDR2 FQNEAQ, per germline (reference sequence). Time point meaning: baseline, week 1 (first vaccination visit). Described treatment: pre-vaccination baseline after standard-of-care therapy. This clone was observed a few times. Its antigen is currently unknown. The rearrangement joins TRBV7-9 to TRBJ1-1; TRBD1 matches 8 bases. The source material was PBMCs, sampled from a glioma patient treated with radiotherapy, temozolomide or both. This clonotype was obtained from a woman aged 45-65 years with glioma. CDR3 sequence: CASSSPDRGNTEAFF. The CDR3, as DNA: TGTGCCAGCAGCTCCCCAGACAGGGGGAACACTGAAGCTTTCTTT.